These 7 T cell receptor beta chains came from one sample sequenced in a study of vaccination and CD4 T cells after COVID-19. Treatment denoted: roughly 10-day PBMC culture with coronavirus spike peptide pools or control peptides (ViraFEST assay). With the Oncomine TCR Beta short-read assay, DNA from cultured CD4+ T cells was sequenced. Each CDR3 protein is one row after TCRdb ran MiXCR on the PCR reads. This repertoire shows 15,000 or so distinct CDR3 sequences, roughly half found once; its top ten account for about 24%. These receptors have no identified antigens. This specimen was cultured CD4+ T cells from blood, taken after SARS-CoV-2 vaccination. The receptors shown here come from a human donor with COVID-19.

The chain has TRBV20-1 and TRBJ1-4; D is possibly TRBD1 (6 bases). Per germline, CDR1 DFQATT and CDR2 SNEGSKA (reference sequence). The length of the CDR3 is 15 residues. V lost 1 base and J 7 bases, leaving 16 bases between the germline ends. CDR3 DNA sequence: TGCAGTGCTAGAGTCCCAGGGGTGTTCCTTGAAAAACTGTTTTTT. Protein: CSARVPGVFLEKLFF.

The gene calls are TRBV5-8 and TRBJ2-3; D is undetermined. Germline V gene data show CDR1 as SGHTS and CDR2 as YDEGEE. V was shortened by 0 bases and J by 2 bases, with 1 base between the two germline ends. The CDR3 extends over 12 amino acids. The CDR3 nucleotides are TGTGCCAGCAGCTTGGACACAGATACGCAGTATTTT. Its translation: CASSLDTDTQYF.

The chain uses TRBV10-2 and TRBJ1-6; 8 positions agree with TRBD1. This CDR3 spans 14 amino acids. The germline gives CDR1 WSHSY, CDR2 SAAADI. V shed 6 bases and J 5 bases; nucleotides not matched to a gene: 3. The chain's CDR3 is CASRGTGDNSPLHF. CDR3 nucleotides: TGCGCCAGCAGGGGGACAGGAGATAATTCACCCCTCCACTTT.

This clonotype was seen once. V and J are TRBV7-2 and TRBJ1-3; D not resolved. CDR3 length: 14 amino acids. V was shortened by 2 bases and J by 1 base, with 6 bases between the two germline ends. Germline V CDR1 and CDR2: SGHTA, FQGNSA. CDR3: CASSLYGSGNTIYF. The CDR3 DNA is TGTGCCAGCAGCTTATATGGGTCTGGAAACACCATATATTTT.

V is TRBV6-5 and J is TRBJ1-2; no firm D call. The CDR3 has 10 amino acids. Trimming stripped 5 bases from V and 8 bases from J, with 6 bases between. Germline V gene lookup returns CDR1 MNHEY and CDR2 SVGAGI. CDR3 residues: CASSNFGYTF. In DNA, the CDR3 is TGTGCCAGCAGTAACTTCGGCTACACCTTC.

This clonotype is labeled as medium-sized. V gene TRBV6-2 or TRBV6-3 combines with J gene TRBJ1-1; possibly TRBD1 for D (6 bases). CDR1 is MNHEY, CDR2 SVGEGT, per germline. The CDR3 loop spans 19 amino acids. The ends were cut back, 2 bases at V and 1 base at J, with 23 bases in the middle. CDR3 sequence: CASSYRISGQKRRNTEAFF. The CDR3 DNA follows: TGTGCCAGCAGTTACCGCATTTCGGGACAAAAACGGAGGAACACTGAAGCTTTCTTT.

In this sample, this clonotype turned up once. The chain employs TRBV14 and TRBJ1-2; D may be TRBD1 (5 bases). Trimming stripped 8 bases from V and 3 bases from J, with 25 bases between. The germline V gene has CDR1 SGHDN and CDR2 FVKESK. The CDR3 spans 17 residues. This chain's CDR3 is CASSQPRGPGLDYGYTF. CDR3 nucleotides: TGTGCCAGCTCCCAGCCCCGGGGACCAGGCCTGGACTATGGCTACACCTTC.